These 21 T cell receptor beta chains were all obtained from the same sample, sequenced in a study of blood T cell repertoires in COVID-19. Sequencing used immunoSEQ multiplex PCR; TCRdb keeps in-frame clones, though not all of them. The top ten hold around a sixth of the sample, which has 60,000 to 85,000 clones, roughly 80% seen once. The sequencing input was peripheral blood. The receptors come from a man aged 65 to 79 who had recovered from COVID-19.

In this sample, this clone turned up a few times. The chain links TRBV6-2 or TRBV6-3 to TRBJ1-2; tentative D call: TRBD1 (5 bases). V lost 5 bases, J lost 0 bases, and 13 bases lay in between. The germline CDR1 and CDR2 sequences are MNHEY and SVGEGT. This CDR3 region has 15 residues. CDR3 protein: CASSDVDRANYGYTF. The CDR3 coding sequence is TGTGCCAGCAGTGACGTCGACAGAGCTAACTATGGCTACACCTTC.

The chain is built from TRBV6-6 and TRBJ2-5, with D possibly matching TRBD1 (5 bases). The CDR3 has 12 amino acids. Germline assignment: CDR1 MNHNY and CDR2 SVGAGI (reference sequence). V lost 8 bases, J lost 3 bases, and 10 bases lay in between. The CDR3 is CASAQGEETQYF. The CDR3, as DNA: TGTGCCAGCGCCCAGGGTGAAGAGACCCAGTACTTC.

The V and J genes are TRBV18 and TRBJ1-1, with D perhaps TRBD1 (5 bases). Germline V gives CDR1 KGHSH, CDR2 LQKENI. The V gene lost 4 bases and the J gene lost 1 base, with 7 bases spanning the gap. There are 13 residues in the CDR3. The CDR3 sequence is CASSLTGNTEAFF. CDR3 nucleotides: TGTGCCAGCTCACTTACAGGGAACACTGAAGCTTTCTTT. The full variable domain, with the rest looked up from reference TRBV18 and TRBJ1-1, is NAGVMQNPRHLVRRRGQEARLRCSPMKGHSHVYWYRQLPEEGLKFMVYLQKENIIDESGMPKERFSAEFPKEGPSILRIQQVVRGDSAAYFCASSLTGNTEAFFGQGTRLTVV.

The CDR3: CASSSTGFTAGELFF. The CDR3 nucleotides are TGTGCCAGCAGTTCGACAGGGTTTACGGCGGGGGAGCTGTTTTTT. The chain employs TRBV28 and TRBJ2-2, with 7 bases identical to TRBD1. The CDR3 totals 15 residues. CDR1 is MDHEN, CDR2 SYDVKM, per germline. V lost 4 bases to trimming and J lost 8 bases; unmatched junction nucleotides: 10.

The gene calls are TRBV15 and TRBJ2-2, with TRBD1 as a possible D gene (6 bases). Trimming removed 3 bases from V and 0 bases from J, with 17 bases in between. The germline gives CDR1 LNHNV, CDR2 YYDKDF (reference sequence). CDR3 length equals 18 residues. The CDR3 bases are TGTGCCACCAGCAGTATACAGGGTATCACGACGAACACCGGGGAGCTGTTTTTT. Its protein is CATSSIQGITTNTGELFF.

Only one count was recorded for this clone. This chain uses TRBV7-2 with TRBJ2-7; TRBD2 matches 9 bases. The junction had 5 bases not matched to a gene; V was cut back by 0 bases and J by 2 bases. The CDR3 has 16 residues. In germline, CDR1 is SGHTA, CDR2 FQGNSA. The CDR3 loop reads CASSLARVAGAYEQYF. Written as DNA, the CDR3 is TGTGCCAGCAGCTTAGCGCGGGTAGCGGGAGCCTACGAGCAGTACTTC.

The rearrangement uses TRBV5-1 and TRBJ2-1; 14 bases align to TRBD2. V trimming: 4 bases; J trimming: 2 bases; junction bases outside the gene matches: 5. The CDR3 is 17 residues long. Germline CDR1 and CDR2: SGHRS and YFSETQ. For the CDR3, the DNA is TGCGCCAGCAGCCGCGGACTAGCGGGAGGAACCTACAATGAGCAGTTCTTC. Protein sequence: CASSRGLAGGTYNEQFF.

In its sample, this clone was seen once. This chain connects TRBV28 to TRBJ2-2; unclear D gene. Germline V gene data show CDR1 as MDHEN and CDR2 as SYDVKM. The CDR3 loop spans 12 amino acids. V shed 4 bases and J shed 4 bases, with 4 bases lying between them. Here the CDR3 reads CASSSFTGELFF. Written as DNA, the CDR3 is TGTGCCAGCAGTTCTTTCACCGGGGAGCTGTTTTTT.

The chain joins TRBV19 to TRBJ1-3; no clear D gene. The CDR3 loop spans 16 amino acids. V was cut by 4 bases and J by 0 bases, with 13 bases left in between. The V gene's germline CDR1 is LNHDA and CDR2 SQIVND (reference sequence). The CDR3 loop reads CASSKARSSSGNTIYF. In DNA form, the CDR3 reads TGTGCCAGTAGTAAGGCCAGGTCGAGCTCTGGAAACACCATATATTTT.

The chain employs TRBV19 and TRBJ2-7; TRBD1 matches 11 bases. V dropped 4 bases and J dropped 4; count of bases not matched to a gene: 6. Germline V gives CDR1 LNHDA, CDR2 SQIVND (reference sequence). This CDR3 region has 15 residues. The DNA for the CDR3 is TGTGCCAGTAGTAACGCCGGGACAGGGGGATACGAGCAGTACTTC. Translation gives CASSNAGTGGYEQYF.

The chain has TRBV5-4 and TRBJ2-2, with a weak D call TRBD2 (6 bases). The V end was cut by 4 bases, the J end by 3 bases, with 19 bases between. Per germline, CDR1 SGHNT and CDR2 YYREEE (reference sequence). The CDR3 covers 17 residues. This chain's CDR3 is CASSPGGTSRDTGELFF. CDR3 coding DNA: TGTGCCAGCAGCCCGGGTGGGACTTCGAGGGACACCGGGGAGCTGTTTTTT.

The V gene is TRBV28, the J gene TRBJ2-1, with a possible D match to TRBD1 (5 bases). The V end was cut by 3 bases, the J end by 2 bases, with 8 bases between. The CDR3 length is 14 residues. The germline V gene has CDR1 MDHEN and CDR2 SYDVKM. Written as DNA, the CDR3 is TGTGCCAGCAGTTTCCAGGGCCCCTACAATGAGCAGTTCTTC. Translation: CASSFQGPYNEQFF. The full variable domain, completed using reference TRBV28 and TRBJ2-1, is DVKVTQSSRYLVKRTGEKVFLECVQDMDHENMFWYRQDPGLGLRLIYFSYDVKMKEKGDIPEGYSVSREKKERFSLILESASTNQTSMYLCASSFQGPYNEQFFGPGTRLTVL.

This chain uses TRBV6-6 with TRBJ2-1, with 8 bases identical to TRBD2. The CDR3 runs 12 residues. The germline V gene has CDR1 MNHNY and CDR2 SVGAGI (reference sequence). V shed 11 bases, J shed 8 bases, and the junction held 8 bases outside the gene matches. CDR3: CAASGSRDEQFF. In DNA form, the CDR3 reads TGTGCCGCAAGCGGGAGTCGGGATGAGCAGTTCTTC.

The J gene is TRBJ1-1, the V gene TRBV18; maybe TRBD1 (5 bases). The V end was cut by 3 bases, the J end by 3 bases, with 17 bases between. Germline CDR1 KGHSH, CDR2 LQKENI. The CDR3 has 16 residues. The CDR3 nucleotides read TGTGCCAGCTCACCGCGCTTGATCGGGGGAGACACTGAAGCTTTCTTT. This gives the protein CASSPRLIGGDTEAFF.

The genes are TRBV10-3 and TRBJ2-7, with D maybe TRBD1 (6 bases). V was cut by 2 bases and J by 4 bases, with 12 bases left in between. This CDR3 has 14 residues. Germline V CDR1 and CDR2: ENHRY, SYGVKD. The CDR3 DNA follows: TGTGCCATCAGTGAGGGCAGGGGCGGGTACGAGCAGTACTTC. Its translation is CAISEGRGGYEQYF.

The rearrangement joins TRBV7-2 to TRBJ2-1; 10 positions match TRBD1. The CDR3 contains 15 residues. Germline assignment: CDR1 SGHTA and CDR2 FQGNSA. Trimming at V came to 5 bases and at J to 7 bases, leaving 8 bases not matched to a gene. CDR3 in DNA: TGTGCCAGCAGCGATACCGGGACAGGGGTAAATGAGCAGTTCTTC. As protein: CASSDTGTGVNEQFF.

This clone was seen just once. This CDR3 reads CASSYSPDYEQFF. CDR3 bases: TGTGCCAGCAGTTACTCCCCGGACTATGAGCAGTTCTTC. This sequence joins TRBV6-5 and TRBJ2-1; TRBD2 is a possible D gene (5 bases). Germline CDR1 MNHEY, CDR2 SVGAGI. The length of the CDR3 is 13 residues. Trimming took off 0 bases at V and 8 bases at J, with 8 bases between the two ends.

V gene TRBV11-3 combines with J gene TRBJ2-1, with a tentative D call TRBD2 (7 bases). Germline CDR1 reads SGHNT; CDR2 reads YENEEA. This CDR3 contains 14 residues. V lost 5 bases and J lost 6, with 14 bases in between. The CDR3 protein is CASSPGGQGNEQFF. The CDR3 DNA reads as TGTGCCAGCAGCCCGGGGGGCCAGGGCAATGAGCAGTTCTTC.

This chain joins TRBV4-3 and TRBJ2-1; D is unresolved. CDR1 is LGHNA, CDR2 YSLEER, per germline. The V and J ends lost 0 bases and 9 bases respectively, with 12 bases between them. CDR3 length equals 14 residues. Written as DNA, the CDR3 is TGCGCCAGCAGCCAAGATAATTTTGGCGGTGAGCAGTTCTTC. Encoded protein: CASSQDNFGGEQFF.

This clone showed up just a few times. V is TRBV5-6 and J is TRBJ1-2, with D uncertain. The CDR3 contains 13 residues. The germline gives CDR1 SGHDT, CDR2 YYEEEE. V lost 4 bases, J lost 7 bases, and 14 bases lay in between. CDR3 in DNA: TGTGCCAGCAGCGCCGGAGGAGGTGGTGGCTACACCTTC. It codes for CASSAGGGGGYTF.

The V gene is TRBV28, the J gene TRBJ2-3; weak D call: TRBD1 (5 bases). The CDR3 runs to 14 residues. Per germline, CDR1 MDHEN and CDR2 SYDVKM. The germline V and J ends were trimmed by 3 bases and 6 bases, with 13 bases remaining between them. CDR3 protein: CASSFAQGEDTQYF. The CDR3 bases are TGTGCCAGCAGTTTCGCCCAGGGCGAGGATACGCAGTATTTT.